The 3 T cell receptor beta chains given below trace back to one sample, sequenced in a study of blood T cells in healthy people across ages. A J-beta primer mix and a sample-barcoded 5' primer were used in a second PCR of about 7 to 12 cycles. TCRdb used MiXCR to reprocess the 5' RACE reads, holding one entry per CDR3 protein. This sample carries about 780,000 distinct CDR3 sequences, about a quarter of them seen once, and the ten largest clones take 3%. The data were also submitted as part of a second study, on T cells of mothers and their children.

The sample consisted of blood. The receptors were sampled from a boy aged 5-17 years in good health.

The V and J genes are TRBV7-2 and TRBJ2-1; 11 bases map to TRBD2. This CDR3 is 15 amino acids long. Germline V CDR1 and CDR2: SGHTA, FQGNSA. V shed 3 bases and J 7 bases; nucleotides not matched to a gene: 5. The CDR3 DNA reads as TGTGCCAGCAGCTTCATAGCGGGGGGGCGGAATGAGCAGTTCTTC. Translating gives CASSFIAGGRNEQFF.

V and J are TRBV12-3 or TRBV12-4 and TRBJ2-5, with 8 bases aligning to TRBD2. The J call is in doubt because the DNA end fits TRBJ2-1 better. The CDR3 is 15 amino acids. The CDR3 bases are TGTGCCAGCAGTTTTGGACTAGCCTTCCAGCCTGAGCAGTTCTTC. Translation: CASSFGLAFQPEQFF.

This clonotype came up a few times. Here the CDR3 DNA reads TGTGCCAGCAGTTTTGGAACAGGGCGGACCGGGGAGCTGTTTTTT. It is translated as CASSFGTGRTGELFF. The chain joins TRBV12-3 or TRBV12-4 to TRBJ2-2, with D perhaps matching TRBD1 (6 bases). V was clipped by 3 bases and J by 5 bases, with 13 bases between them. The CDR3 covers 15 residues.